This T cell receptor beta chain is drawn from a study of cytomegalovirus exposure and HLA in healthy donors. Regarding this clone: As yet, its antigen is unknown.

Study-level points and caveats: An analysis that came later showed most CMV-associated TCR beta chains appearing HLA-restricted. Several of the most significant clusters appeared, in a later analysis, to be linked to common viral pathogens.

PCR primers comprised 60 Vbeta and 13 Jbeta primers. Method: immunoSEQ multiplex PCR; TCRdb's copy keeps in-frame clones and lacks some. The sample holds about 160,000 clones, around four fifths seen once. This CDR3 has 14 amino acids. Germline CDR1 and CDR2: SGDLS and YYNGEE. V dropped 0 bases and J dropped 3 bases, with 8 bases sitting between them. The sample consisted of PBMCs. This sequence joins TRBV9 and TRBJ2-3; D is unclear. The sequence was obtained from a male donor in good health and CMV-seronegative. The CDR3 loop reads CASSVVVWTDTQYF. The CDR3 coding sequence is TGTGCCAGCAGCGTAGTAGTTTGGACAGATACGCAGTATTTT. Complete variable domain (other parts from reference TRBV9 and TRBJ2-3): DSGVTQTPKHLITATGQRVTLRCSPRSGDLSVYWYQQSLDQGLQFLIQYYNGEERAKGNILERFSAQQFPDLHSELNLSSLELGDSALYFCASSVVVWTDTQYFGPGTRLTVL.